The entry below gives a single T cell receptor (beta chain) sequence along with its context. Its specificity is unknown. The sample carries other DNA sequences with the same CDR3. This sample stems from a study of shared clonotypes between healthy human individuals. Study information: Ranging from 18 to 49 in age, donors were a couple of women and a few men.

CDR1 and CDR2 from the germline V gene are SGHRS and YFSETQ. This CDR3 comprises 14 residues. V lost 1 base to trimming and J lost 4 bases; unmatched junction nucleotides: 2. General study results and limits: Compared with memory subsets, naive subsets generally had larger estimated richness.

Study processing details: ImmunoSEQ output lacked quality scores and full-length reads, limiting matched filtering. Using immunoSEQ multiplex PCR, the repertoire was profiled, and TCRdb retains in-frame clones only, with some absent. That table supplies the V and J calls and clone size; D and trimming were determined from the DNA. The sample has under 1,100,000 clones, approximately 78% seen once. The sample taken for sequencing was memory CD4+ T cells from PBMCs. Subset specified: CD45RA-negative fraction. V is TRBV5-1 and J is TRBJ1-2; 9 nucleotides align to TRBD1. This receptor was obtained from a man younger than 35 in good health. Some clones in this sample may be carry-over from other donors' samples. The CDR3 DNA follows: TGCGCCAGCAGCTTGACAGGGGGCCTCTATGGCTACACCTTC. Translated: CASSLTGGLYGYTF.